A single sample is the source of the 20 T cell receptor beta chains below, sequenced in a study of kidney transplant recipient with SARS-CoV-2 infection. Each CDR3 protein is one row after TCRdb ran MiXCR on the reads. The profile covers 200,000 to 300,000 distinct CDR3 sequences, with under 30% appearing a single time and roughly 7.3% taken by the ten largest. The material was a blood sample, obtained at baseline and around day 120 from a kidney transplant recipient. These receptors were obtained from a young adult male patient who had COVID-19 and was a kidney transplant recipient. These T cells may partly come from the graft donor.

To note about this clonotype: Since a much larger clone is just one base distant, this may be a read error. The chain links TRBV6-5 to TRBJ1-6; unclear D gene. The CDR3 sequence is 14 residues long. Per germline, CDR1 MNHEY and CDR2 SVGAGI. The ends were cut back, 3 bases at V and 11 bases at J, with 14 bases in the middle. CDR3 coding DNA: TGTGCCAGCAGTTATTTTTTCGGTGCTACACCCCTCCACTTT. Its translation: CASSYFFGATPLHF.

The chain links TRBV6-2 or TRBV6-3 to TRBJ2-1, with D perhaps being TRBD1 or TRBD2 (6 bases each). Per the germline V gene, CDR1 is MNHEY and CDR2 is SVGEGT. CDR3 size: 13 residues. Trimming pared 7 bases from V and 5 bases from J, leaving 12 bases between. Written as DNA, the CDR3 is TGTGCCAGCAAGGGGGGTATTAACAATGAGCAGTTCTTC. The encoded protein is CASKGGINNEQFF.

Regarding this clonotype: Since a much larger clone is just one base distant, this may be a read error. This chain connects TRBV30 to TRBJ2-1; unclear D gene. The CDR3 contains 15 residues. In germline, CDR1 is GTSNPN, CDR2 SVGIG (reference sequence). The CDR3 spells CAWNPRTSSYNGQFF. CDR3 coding DNA: TGTGCCTGGAACCCGAGAACGAGCTCCTACAATGGGCAGTTCTTC.

Many counts were recorded for this clonotype. V usage is TRBV12-3 or TRBV12-4 and J usage is TRBJ2-3, with D unclear. The CDR3 consists of 12 residues. V was trimmed by 6 bases and J by 5 bases, leaving 9 bases between them. The CDR3 region is CASSLQVDTQYF. The CDR3, as DNA: TGTGCCAGCAGCTTACAAGTAGATACGCAGTATTTT.

A remark on this clonotype: This probably arose from a read error, given a far larger clone one base away. In DNA, the CDR3 is TGTACCATCAGTGAGCCCTCTGCCACGACTGGTTATTACTTC. It codes for CTISEPSATTGYYF. The rearrangement links TRBV10-1 to TRBJ2-5; the D is unclear. This CDR3 comprises 14 residues. Germline values: CDR1 WNHNN, CDR2 SYGVQD (reference sequence).

The sample holds many counts of this clonotype. The rearrangement links TRBV15 to TRBJ2-7; weak D call: TRBD1 (5 bases). CDR3 length: 14 residues. Germline values: CDR1 LNHNV, CDR2 YYDKDF (reference sequence). The V end lost 0 bases, the J end lost 3 bases, and 9 bases lay between the germline ends. The CDR3 protein is CATSRDLGHYEQYF. DNA of the CDR3: TGTGCCACCAGCAGAGATCTTGGACACTACGAGCAGTACTTC.

Regarding this clonotype: A much larger clonotype is one base distant, so this may be a read error. V gene TRBV7-2 combines with J gene TRBJ1-4, with 8 bases lining up with TRBD1. The CDR3 runs to 17 residues. V lost 3 bases to trimming and J lost 11 bases; unmatched junction nucleotides: 17. Germline V gene lookup returns CDR1 SGHTA and CDR2 FQGNSA. The CDR3 DNA follows: TGTGCCAGCAGCTTTAGCTCCGGACAGGGCCTAATGAGGAAACTGTTTTTT. Its protein product is CASSFSSGQGLMRKLFF.

There are many counts of this clonotype. A much more abundant neighbour one base away suggests this may be a read error. The chain is built from TRBV3-1 and TRBJ1-1; D is uncertain. Per germline, CDR1 LGHDT and CDR2 YNNKEL (reference sequence). V lost 5 bases to trimming and J lost 4 bases, with 23 bases between them. The CDR3 has 17 amino acids. CDR3 loop: CASSAARPISIRTEAFF. DNA for the CDR3: TGTGCCAGCAGCGCGGCCCGTCCCATTTCAATTCGCACTGAAGCTTTCTTT.

The CDR3 sequence is CATSYISSTRKTYGYTF. The CDR3 nucleotides read TGTGCCACCAGTTATATCAGTAGTACCAGAAAGACCTATGGCTACACCTTC. This rearrangement joins TRBV24-1 to TRBJ1-2; D is unresolved. This CDR3 comprises 17 residues. Trimming shortened V by 6 bases and J by 4 bases, and 23 bases separated the two germline ends. Germline V gives CDR1 KGHDR, CDR2 SFDVKD.

About this clonotype itself: Just one base apart from a much larger clone, this may be a read error. The V gene is TRBV7-4, the J gene TRBJ1-2; D possibly corresponds to TRBD1 (5 bases). Germline-derived CDR1 and CDR2 are SGHVT and SQSDAQ. The CDR3 runs to 17 residues. CDR3 DNA sequence: TGTGCCGGCAGCAAAAGGGGTTCAGCTCGAAAGACCTATGGCTACACCTTC. This sequence encodes CAGSKRGSARKTYGYTF. Using reference TRBV7-4 and TRBJ1-2 for the parts outside the CDR3, the full variable domain is GAGVSQSPRYKVAKRGRDVALRCDSISGHVTLYWYRQTLGQGSEVLTYSQSDAQRDKSGRPSGRFSAERPERSVSTLKIQRTEQGDSAVYLCAGSKRGSARKTYGYTFGSGTRLTVV.

The CDR3 DNA sequence: TGTGCCAGCGGCGGGAGCACAGATACGCAGTATTTT. Translated: CASGGSTDTQYF. V usage is TRBV6-8 and J usage is TRBJ2-3, with D perhaps TRBD2 (5 bases). Germline V gives CDR1 MNHGY, CDR2 SAAAGT. The CDR3 has 12 amino acids. V was cut by 8 bases and J by 0 bases, with 6 bases left in between.

This clonotype appeared a few times. The CDR3 here is CASSVEGGGMYNEQFF. The CDR3 coding sequence is TGTGCCAGCAGCGTGGAGGGGGGCGGGATGTACAATGAGCAGTTCTTC. The gene calls are TRBV9 and TRBJ2-1; D is tentatively TRBD1 or TRBD2 (6 bases each). This CDR3 contains 16 residues. Trimming removed 2 bases at V and 4 bases at J, with 16 bases between. The germline CDR1 and CDR2 sequences are SGDLS and YYNGEE.

This clonotype was seen at least ten times. V and J are TRBV6-4 and TRBJ1-2, with D uncertain. The CDR3 has 17 amino acids. Trimming pared 5 bases from V and 4 bases from J, leaving 23 bases between. Germline CDR1 reads MRHNA; CDR2 reads SNTAGT. The CDR3 sequence: CASSKSSSHGKTYGYTF. As DNA, the CDR3 is TGTGCCAGCAGTAAAAGTAGCTCACACGGAAAGACCTATGGCTACACCTTC.

Comments on this clonotype: A much larger clone lies one base from this, so it may be a read error. This chain links TRBV6-5 with TRBJ1-2, with D possibly being TRBD1 (6 bases). Deletions cut 2 bases from V and 3 bases from J, with 10 bases between. CDR3 size: 14 residues. The germline CDR1 and CDR2 sequences are MNHEY and SVGAGI. CDR3 DNA: TGTGCCAGCAGTTACGACTCAGGGGACTATGGCTACACCTTC. This gives the protein CASSYDSGDYGYTF.

This clonotype has at least ten counts. The chain is built from TRBV29-1 and TRBJ2-5; 8 bases map to TRBD1. Germline assignment: CDR1 SQVTM and CDR2 ANQGSEA. V trimming: 4 bases; J trimming: 5 bases; junction bases outside the gene matches: 9. This CDR3 spans 14 amino acids. The CDR3 spells CSVAQPGGLETQYF. The CDR3 DNA is TGCAGCGTTGCCCAGCCAGGGGGCTTGGAGACCCAGTACTTC.

This clonotype was observed at least ten times. The rearrangement links TRBV7-9 to TRBJ2-3; TRBD1 is a possible D gene (5 bases). The CDR3 is made up of 11 amino acids. The ends were cut back, 5 bases at V and 6 bases at J, with 6 bases in the middle. Germline V CDR1 and CDR2: SEHNR, FQNEAQ (reference sequence). The CDR3 DNA reads TGTGCCAGCAGCGGGGCGGATACGCAGTATTTT. Amino acids: CASSGADTQYF.

Points on this clonotype: This may come from a read error, since a much larger clone is one base off. Lacking the conserved final phenylalanine or tryptophan, this CDR3 likely reflects a read error. This sequence joins TRBV19 and TRBJ1-3, with unresolved D. V was pared by 6 bases and J by 4 bases, with 13 bases between. The CDR3 is made up of 14 amino acids. From germline, CDR1 is LNHDA and CDR2 SQIVND (reference sequence). Here the CDR3 reads CASSERTFGNTIYS. The CDR3 nucleotides read TGTGCCAGTAGCGAAAGGACGTTCGGAAACACCATATATTCT.

This clonotype was detected ten times or more. The V and J genes are TRBV7-2 and TRBJ1-2; D not certain. Germline V gene lookup returns CDR1 SGHTA and CDR2 FQGNSA. The CDR3 contains 17 residues. V lost 5 bases and J lost 4, with 23 bases in between. In nucleotides, the CDR3 is TGTGCCAGCAGCATTCTGGCCAGAGACGGAAAGACCTATGGCTACACCTTC. As protein: CASSILARDGKTYGYTF.

There are many counts of this clonotype. The V gene is TRBV24-1, the J gene TRBJ2-1; possibly TRBD1 or TRBD2 for D (5 bases each). Trimming stripped 5 bases from V and 7 bases from J, with 5 bases between. The CDR3 is made up of 11 amino acids. Germline V gives CDR1 KGHDR, CDR2 SFDVKD. CDR3 loop: CATSGGNEQFF. As DNA, the CDR3 is TGTGCCACCAGTGGGGGGAATGAGCAGTTCTTC.

Comments on this clonotype: Just one base apart from a much larger clone, this may be a read error. The chain has TRBV27 and TRBJ2-3; D is possibly TRBD1 or TRBD2 (5 bases each). The CDR3 covers 15 residues. Germline V CDR1 and CDR2: MNHEY, SMNVEV (reference sequence). The V end lost 5 bases, the J end lost 0 bases, and 12 bases lay between the germline ends. The chain's CDR3 is CASSLWGPSTDTQYF. CDR3 DNA sequence: TGTGCCAGCAGTCTCTGGGGACCTAGCACAGATACGCAGTATTTT.